The 11 T cell receptor beta chains below come from one sample, sequenced in a study of blood T cells in healthy people across ages. Together with a sample-barcoded 5' primer, a J-beta primer mix was included in a second PCR lasting about 6 to 11 cycles. From the 5' RACE reads, TCRdb called clonotypes with MiXCR, one entry per CDR3 protein. Among around 1,500,000 distinct CDR3 sequences, around 39% were seen once, and the ten largest hold 7.9%. Sequences were obtained from blood. These receptors were collected from a woman aged 18 to 35 in good health.

This chain uses TRBV12-3 or TRBV12-4 with TRBJ1-3; TRBD1 might be the D (5 bases). This CDR3 is 14 amino acids long. Trimming took off 5 bases at V and 0 bases at J, with 8 bases between the two ends. CDR3 nucleotide sequence: TGTGCCAGCAGTACCAGGGCCTCTGGAAACACCATATATTTT. Translating gives CASSTRASGNTIYF.

Remarks on this clonotype: A clone one base away is much larger, so this may be a read error. This chain links TRBV7-3 with TRBJ2-3; no clear D gene. Germline CDR1 and CDR2: SGHTA and FQGTGA. Deletions cut 4 bases from V and 0 bases from J, with 14 bases between. The CDR3 has 16 amino acids. The CDR3 DNA follows: TGTGCCAGCAGCTCCGCAGCGAGTGTTAGCACAGATACGCAGTATTTT. Translation gives CASSSAASVSTDTQYF.

V gene TRBV30 combines with J gene TRBJ1-5; D remains unclear. From germline, CDR1 is GTSNPN and CDR2 SVGIG (reference sequence). The CDR3 runs to 14 residues. Deletions cut 8 bases from V and 0 bases from J, with 14 bases between. The CDR3, as DNA: TGTGCCGGATCCACTGGCAGTAGCAATCAGCCCCAGCATTTT. Its protein product is CAGSTGSSNQPQHF. The full variable domain, with the rest looked up from reference TRBV30 and TRBJ1-5, is SQTIHQWPATLVQPVGSPLSLECTVEGTSNPNLYWYRQAAGRGLQLLFYSVGIGQISSEVPQNLSASRPQDRQFILSSKKLLLSDSGFYLCAGSTGSSNQPQHFGDGTRLSIL.

This clonotype showed up just once. J is TRBJ2-1 and V is TRBV3-1, with D unresolved. V dropped 0 bases and J dropped 9 bases, with 12 bases sitting between them. Germline CDR1 reads LGHDT; CDR2 reads YNNKEL (reference sequence). The CDR3 covers 14 residues. The CDR3 here is CASSQDSVQPEQFF. The DNA for the CDR3 is TGTGCCAGCAGCCAAGATTCCGTCCAGCCTGAGCAGTTCTTC.

The chain recombines TRBV5-1 with TRBJ2-5; D remains unclear. V dropped 4 bases and J dropped 2 bases, with 27 bases sitting between them. Germline CDR1 reads SGHRS; CDR2 reads YFSETQ. There are 19 residues in the CDR3. CDR3 nucleotide sequence: TGCGCCAGCAGCGGCGGCGAAGCCTCCATAAGACCTACGCAAGAGACCCAGTACTTC. Its translation: CASSGGEASIRPTQETQYF.

The chain combines TRBV12-3 or TRBV12-4 with TRBJ1-1; D possibly corresponds to TRBD1 (5 bases). Trimming removed 6 bases from V and 5 bases from J, with 19 bases in between. The length of the CDR3 is 15 residues. In nucleotides, the CDR3 is TGTGCCAGCAGGGTCCAGGGTTCCTTAGGGACTGAAGCTTTCTTT. Its translation: CASRVQGSLGTEAFF.

This clonotype occurred a few times. This chain joins TRBV20-1 and TRBJ1-6, with a tentative D call TRBD1 (5 bases). Trimming pared 6 bases from V and 7 bases from J, leaving 22 bases between. The CDR3 consists of 16 residues. Germline CDR1 and CDR2: DFQATT and SNEGSKA (reference sequence). Here the CDR3 reads CSAPGQGFYLNSPLHF. In DNA form, the CDR3 reads TGCAGTGCCCCCGGGCAGGGATTTTACCTCAATTCACCCCTCCACTTT.

This clonotype was seen a few times. The chain uses TRBV20-1 and TRBJ2-3; no definite D call. Looked up from germline, CDR1 is DFQATT and CDR2 is SNEGSKA (reference sequence). Trimming took 0 bases from V and 5 from J, leaving 9 bases between them. The CDR3 consists of 13 residues. The CDR3 loop reads CSARDEVGDTQYF. The DNA of the CDR3 is TGCAGTGCTAGAGATGAAGTGGGAGATACGCAGTATTTT.

The chain carries TRBV20-1 and TRBJ1-4, with D hard to call. The CDR3 runs to 14 residues. The germline gives CDR1 DFQATT, CDR2 SNEGSKA (reference sequence). The CDR3 here is CSAWEGGTNEKLFF. In nucleotides, the CDR3 is TGCAGCGCTTGGGAAGGCGGCACTAATGAAAAACTGTTTTTT.

In its sample, this clonotype was seen a few times. The chain employs TRBV2 and TRBJ1-2; D possibly corresponds to TRBD1 (5 bases). The length of the CDR3 is 13 residues. The V gene lost 10 bases and the J gene lost 2 bases, with 14 bases spanning the gap. The germline V gene has CDR1 SNHLY and CDR2 FYNNEI. CDR3 region: CATSDTLNYGYTF. In DNA form, the CDR3 reads TGTGCCACCTCGGACACCCTAAACTATGGCTACACCTTC.

This chain joins TRBV20-1 and TRBJ2-1, with TRBD1 identical over 8 bases. Germline V CDR1 and CDR2: DFQATT, SNEGSKA (reference sequence). There are 19 residues in the CDR3. V was clipped by 3 bases and J by 1 base; unmatched bases: 17. CDR3 amino acids: CSARDTQGAPGGSYNEQFF. DNA for the CDR3: TGCAGTGCTAGGGATACGCAGGGGGCGCCCGGAGGGTCCTACAATGAGCAGTTCTTC.